The 32 T cell receptor beta chains below come from one sample, sequenced in a study of blood T cell repertoires in COVID-19. Method: immunoSEQ multiplex PCR; TCRdb's copy keeps in-frame clones and lacks some. The sample lists about 180,000 clones; about three quarters were seen once. The sequencing sample was made of peripheral blood. The receptor set was obtained from a woman of 80 years or more with COVID-19, enrolled during active disease.

The chain couples TRBV10-3 to TRBJ2-1; 10 bases line up with TRBD1. The V gene's germline CDR1 is ENHRY and CDR2 SYGVKD. This CDR3 spans 15 amino acids. V was pared by 5 bases and J by 8 bases, with 9 bases of the junction left unmatched. Here the CDR3 reads CAISTWDRGAHEQFF. The CDR3 DNA reads as TGTGCCATCAGTACTTGGGACAGGGGTGCCCATGAGCAGTTCTTC.

The chain has TRBV4-3 and TRBJ2-7; D unclear. From germline, CDR1 is LGHNA and CDR2 YSLEER. The CDR3 covers 17 residues. Between the trimmed V and J ends, which lost 0 bases and 3 bases, there was a span of 18 bases. The CDR3 here is CASSQDRVLGVDYEQYF. The CDR3 region has the DNA TGCGCCAGCAGCCAAGATCGGGTTCTGGGTGTAGACTACGAGCAGTACTTC.

This chain links TRBV5-1 with TRBJ2-2; weak D call: TRBD1 (6 bases). Germline CDR1 and CDR2: SGHRS and YFSETQ. V shed 2 bases and J shed 4 bases, with 15 bases lying between them. The CDR3 is made up of 16 amino acids. CDR3 bases: TGCGCCAGCAGCTTCGGCCAGGGGCTCGGCACCGGGGAGCTGTTTTTT. Translated: CASSFGQGLGTGELFF. The whole variable domain, filled in from reference TRBV5-1 and TRBJ2-2, reads KAGVTQTPRYLIKTRGQQVTLSCSPISGHRSVSWYQQTPGQGLQFLFEYFSETQRNKGNFPGRFSGRQFSNSRSEMNVSTLELGDSALYLCASSFGQGLGTGELFFGEGSRLTVL.

This clone was counted between two and nine times. This chain joins TRBV7-2 and TRBJ2-1; 8 nucleotides match TRBD2. The CDR3 loop spans 17 amino acids. CDR1 SGHTA and CDR2 FQGNSA come from the germline V gene. Losses at the gene ends were 0 bases for V and 3 bases for J; bases not matched to a gene: 7. The DNA for the CDR3 is TGTGCCAGCAGCTTAGCGCTGGTAGCGGGGTACTACAATGAGCAGTTCTTC. Protein: CASSLALVAGYYNEQFF.

This clone was counted only a few times. This chain links TRBV19 with TRBJ2-7; D gene ambiguous. The V end lost 7 bases, the J end lost 4 bases, and 17 bases lay between the germline ends. CDR3 length: 14 residues. Germline V gene sequence: CDR1 LNHDA, CDR2 SQIVND (reference sequence). The CDR3 DNA is TGTGCCAGTAACCAAGGCGGCGGTGGTTACGAGCAGTACTTC. Protein: CASNQGGGGYEQYF.

The rearrangement uses TRBV30 and TRBJ2-7, with D possibly matching TRBD1 (7 bases). Germline assignment: CDR1 GTSNPN and CDR2 SVGIG (reference sequence). The length of the CDR3 is 14 residues. V was cut by 6 bases and J by 5 bases, with 20 bases left in between. The CDR3 DNA reads as TGTGCCTGCTGGGACAGCAGACTAGACAACGAGCAGTACTTC. It is translated as CACWDSRLDNEQYF. Full variable domain (outside the CDR3, taken from reference TRBV30 and TRBJ2-7): SQTIHQWPATLVQPVGSPLSLECTVEGTSNPNLYWYRQAAGRGLQLLFYSVGIGQISSEVPQNLSASRPQDRQFILSSKKLLLSDSGFYLCACWDSRLDNEQYFGPGTRLTVT.

The chain employs TRBV5-1 and TRBJ1-2; D is undetermined. This CDR3 contains 16 residues. CDR1 and CDR2 (germline): SGHRS, YFSETQ. V lost 0 bases, J lost 0 bases, and 12 bases lay in between. The CDR3 nucleotides read TGCGCCAGCAGCTTGGAGGCAGGCCGAACTAACTATGGCTACACCTTC. It is translated as CASSLEAGRTNYGYTF.

The chain employs TRBV24-1 and TRBJ2-7, with D possibly matching TRBD2 (6 bases). V was cut by 3 bases and J by 5 bases, with 16 bases left in between. The CDR3 extends over 15 amino acids. Germline CDR1 and CDR2: KGHDR and SFDVKD. CDR3 residues: CATSDRRGGGDEQYF. In DNA, the CDR3 is TGTGCCACCAGTGATCGGCGGGGCGGAGGTGACGAGCAGTACTTC.

The chain employs TRBV5-1 and TRBJ2-7; D gene unclear. Trimming removed 0 bases from V and 2 bases from J, with 6 bases in between. Per germline, CDR1 SGHRS and CDR2 YFSETQ. This CDR3 contains 13 residues. The CDR3 region has the DNA TGCGCCAGCAGCTTGGACTTTGCCTACGAGCAGTACTTC. This encodes CASSLDFAYEQYF.

The gene calls are TRBV27 and TRBJ2-2; maybe TRBD1 (5 bases). Germline V lookup: CDR1 MNHEY, CDR2 SMNVEV (reference sequence). This CDR3 comprises 14 residues. The V and J ends lost 5 bases and 1 base respectively, with 8 bases between them. This CDR3 is CASSPGQNTGELFF. CDR3 nucleotide sequence: TGTGCCAGCAGTCCCGGACAGAACACCGGGGAGCTGTTTTTT.

The gene calls are TRBV24-1 and TRBJ1-1; D not resolved. The CDR3 contains 15 residues. The germline V and J ends were trimmed by 8 bases and 5 bases, with 20 bases remaining between them. Germline CDR1 reads KGHDR; CDR2 reads SFDVKD. DNA for the CDR3: TGTGCCACCAAGGGAGTCTACACGCCTAGGACTGAAGCTTTCTTT. Amino acids: CATKGVYTPRTEAFF.

This chain joins TRBV3-1 (or the pseudogene TRBV3-2) and TRBJ2-1; TRBD2 aligns across 11 bases. Germline values: CDR1 LGHDT, CDR2 YNNKEL (reference sequence). Unmatched junction bases numbered 4, after V lost 2 bases and J lost 1 base. The CDR3 contains 17 residues. The CDR3 DNA is TGTGCCAGCAGCCAACTAGCGGGGGGCCTGTCCTACAATGAGCAGTTCTTC. It yields the protein CASSQLAGGLSYNEQFF.

This sequence joins TRBV15 and TRBJ2-5; possible D gene TRBD1, 5 bases. V lost 0 bases and J lost 4, with 15 bases in between. Germline CDR1 LNHNV, CDR2 YYDKDF (reference sequence). The CDR3 is 16 residues long. The CDR3 loop is CATSRDRVGPTETQYF. CDR3 coding DNA: TGTGCCACCAGCAGAGATCGGGTGGGGCCAACAGAGACCCAGTACTTC.

The chain carries TRBV5-6 and TRBJ1-1, with D maybe TRBD1 (5 bases). V lost 0 bases, J lost 6 bases, and 6 bases lay in between. Germline values: CDR1 SGHDT, CDR2 YYEEEE. This CDR3 contains 12 residues. CDR3 bases: TGTGCCAGCAGCTTGGCAGGGCCTGAAGCTTTCTTT. Its translation is CASSLAGPEAFF.

V and J are TRBV7-6 and TRBJ1-4; D possibly corresponds to TRBD1 (5 bases). The CDR3 contains 15 residues. The germline V and J ends were trimmed by 5 bases and 7 bases, with 17 bases remaining between them. Germline CDR1 reads SGHVS; CDR2 reads FNYEAQ. This chain's CDR3 is CASSQGGGISEKLFF. The CDR3 DNA follows: TGTGCCAGCAGCCAGGGCGGGGGGATAAGTGAAAAACTGTTTTTT.

V is TRBV19 and J is TRBJ2-1; 8 bases match TRBD1. After removal of 6 bases from V and 4 bases from J, the junction contained 5 bases not matched to a gene. Looked up from germline, CDR1 is LNHDA and CDR2 is SQIVND (reference sequence). The CDR3 has 14 amino acids. The CDR3 sequence: CASRPRDRYNEQFF. The CDR3 nucleotides read TGTGCCAGTAGACCCCGGGACAGGTACAATGAGCAGTTCTTC.

This clone was counted a single time. This chain links TRBV11-2 with TRBJ2-7, with TRBD2 matching over 7 bases. Germline trimming cut 6 bases from V and 1 base from J; bases unmatched to any gene: 12. This CDR3 comprises 16 residues. Germline CDR1 SGHAT, CDR2 FQNNGV. The CDR3 sequence is CASRPLRRGRSYEQYF. As DNA, the CDR3 is TGTGCCAGCAGGCCCCTCAGGCGGGGGAGATCCTACGAGCAGTACTTC.

V and J are TRBV28 and TRBJ2-7; D is uncertain. V gave up 2 bases and J gave up 0 bases, with 11 bases separating them. The CDR3 contains 15 residues. CDR1 is MDHEN and CDR2 is SYDVKM in the germline V gene. The CDR3 DNA sequence: TGTGCCAGCAGTTTACAAGCGTCCAGCTCCTACGAGCAGTACTTC. As protein: CASSLQASSSYEQYF.

V usage is TRBV12-3 or TRBV12-4 and J usage is TRBJ1-5; D is ambiguous. The V end lost 3 bases, the J end lost 6 bases, and 6 bases lay between the germline ends. This CDR3 contains 12 residues. CDR3 sequence reads: CASSFAGQPQHF. The DNA for the CDR3 is TGTGCCAGCAGTTTTGCCGGTCAGCCCCAGCATTTT.

The chain joins TRBV19 to TRBJ2-2; possibly TRBD2 for D (5 bases). V was shortened by 3 bases and J by 6 bases, with 8 bases between the two germline ends. This CDR3 is built from 13 residues. CDR1 is LNHDA and CDR2 is SQIVND in the germline V gene (reference sequence). In nucleotides, the CDR3 is TGTGCCAGTAGTATGAGGGAGCCCGGGGAGCTGTTTTTT. Protein product: CASSMREPGELFF.

This clone appeared a few times. The chain links TRBV3-1 (or the pseudogene TRBV3-2) to TRBJ2-7; D is possibly TRBD2 (5 bases). The length of the CDR3 is 15 residues. Trimming cost V 4 bases and J 0 bases, with 13 bases left between them. Germline CDR1 reads LGHDT; CDR2 reads YNNKEL (reference sequence). CDR3 region: CASSPRIASSYEQYF. DNA of the CDR3: TGTGCCAGCAGCCCCAGGATAGCGTCCTCCTACGAGCAGTACTTC.

This clone was seen only once. The V call is TRBV7-8, the J call TRBJ2-5, with 10 bases aligning to TRBD2. This CDR3 region has 19 residues. From germline, CDR1 is SGHVS and CDR2 FQNEAQ. J gave up 2 bases and V 4 bases, and 16 bases lay outside the gene matches. CDR3 sequence: CASSSIIGLAGALQETQYF. CDR3 nucleotide sequence: TGTGCCAGCAGCTCAATCATCGGGCTAGCGGGGGCCCTACAAGAGACCCAGTACTTC.

This clone was seen at least ten times. The chain recombines TRBV7-8 with TRBJ2-2, with 7 bases identical to TRBD2. Germline assignment: CDR1 SGHVS and CDR2 FQNEAQ. J was trimmed by 7 bases and V by 1 base; bases with no gene match: 12. The CDR3 is 17 residues long. The CDR3 reads CASSLDRLRERGGELFF. The CDR3 bases are TGTGCCAGCAGCTTAGATCGGTTGCGGGAGAGGGGCGGGGAGCTGTTTTTT.

There are a few counts of this clone. The rearrangement uses TRBV2 and TRBJ1-4, with 8 bases lining up with TRBD1. CDR1 is SNHLY and CDR2 is FYNNEI in the germline V gene. V was clipped by 2 bases and J by 8 bases; unmatched bases: 4. This CDR3 spans 14 amino acids. The CDR3 here is CASSELAGGEKLFF. The CDR3 bases are TGTGCCAGCAGTGAATTGGCAGGGGGCGAAAAACTGTTTTTT.

This rearrangement joins TRBV2 to TRBJ2-7, with 8 bases identical to TRBD2. CDR1 and CDR2 (germline): SNHLY, FYNNEI. CDR3 size: 15 residues. V was pared by 4 bases and J by 4 bases, with 9 bases of the junction left unmatched. CDR3 nucleotides: TGTGCCAGCAGTGTTTCGAGCGGGGGCCTGTACGAGCAGTACTTC. Translation: CASSVSSGGLYEQYF.

The rearrangement uses TRBV30 and TRBJ2-2; 8 positions agree with TRBD2. The CDR3 is 15 residues long. The germline V gene encodes CDR1 GTSNPN and CDR2 SVGIG (reference sequence). V lost 2 bases, J lost 6 bases, and 8 bases stayed unmatched. CDR3 nucleotide sequence: TGTGCCTGGAGTCCTAAAGGGACTAGAGCCGGGGAGCTGTTTTTT. Residues: CAWSPKGTRAGELFF. The whole variable domain, filled in from reference TRBV30 and TRBJ2-2, reads SQTIHQWPATLVQPVGSPLSLECTVEGTSNPNLYWYRQAAGRGLQLLFYSVGIGQISSEVPQNLSASRPQDRQFILSSKKLLLSDSGFYLCAWSPKGTRAGELFFGEGSRLTVL.

The chain recombines TRBV5-6 with TRBJ1-6, with a weak D call TRBD1 (6 bases). CDR3 length: 17 amino acids. Trimming stripped 0 bases from V and 10 bases from J, with 20 bases between. Germline CDR1 and CDR2: SGHDT and YYEEEE. CDR3 in amino acids: CASSLAKTGQSLSPLHF. The DNA of the CDR3 is TGTGCCAGCAGCTTGGCCAAGACAGGACAGTCGTTATCACCCCTCCACTTT. Filled out from reference TRBV5-6 and TRBJ1-6, the complete variable domain reads DAGVTQSPTHLIKTRGQQVTLRCSPKSGHDTVSWYQQALGQGPQFIFQYYEEEERQRGNFPDRFSGHQFPNYSSELNVNALLLGDSALYLCASSLAKTGQSLSPLHFGNGTRLTVT.

This clone has more than one count but fewer than ten. For the CDR3, the DNA is TGTGCCAGCAGTAGACAGGGGGGACGGTATGGCTACACCTTC. It encodes CASSRQGGRYGYTF. The chain combines TRBV6-5 with TRBJ1-2; the match to TRBD1 covers 9 bases. Germline V gives CDR1 MNHEY, CDR2 SVGAGI. The CDR3 consists of 14 residues. Unmatched junction bases numbered 6, after V lost 5 bases and J lost 5 bases.

V is TRBV3-1 (or the pseudogene TRBV3-2) and J is TRBJ1-1; 8 nucleotides align to TRBD1. CDR3 length equals 13 residues. Germline CDR1 is LGHDT and CDR2 is YNNKEL (reference sequence). Losses at the gene ends were 4 bases for V and 8 bases for J; bases not matched to a gene: 6. The CDR3 bases are TGTGCCAGCAGCCTTGGACGACAGGGGGAAGCTTTCTTT. This encodes CASSLGRQGEAFF.

The chain joins TRBV18 to TRBJ1-1; the D gene is possibly TRBD1 (5 bases). The CDR3 loop spans 14 amino acids. The V and J ends lost 2 bases and 5 bases respectively, with 12 bases between them. The germline V gene encodes CDR1 KGHSH and CDR2 LQKENI. The CDR3 loop is CASSPGGLVTEAFF. CDR3 nucleotide sequence: TGTGCCAGCTCACCAGGGGGGTTGGTTACTGAAGCTTTCTTT.

This chain links TRBV19 with TRBJ2-7, with D possibly matching TRBD1 (5 bases). V was pared by 9 bases and J by 1 base, with 16 bases between. This CDR3 contains 14 residues. Germline V gene lookup returns CDR1 LNHDA and CDR2 SQIVND (reference sequence). The CDR3 spells CASRLGAGSYEQYF. Here the CDR3 DNA reads TGTGCCAGCCGACTTGGGGCAGGGTCCTACGAGCAGTACTTC.

This chain joins TRBV28 and TRBJ2-2, with TRBD2 as a possible D gene (6 bases). Germline CDR1 and CDR2: MDHEN and SYDVKM. The CDR3 contains 15 residues. Trimming took off 8 bases at V and 7 bases at J, with 20 bases between the two ends. The CDR3 DNA reads as TGTGCCAGCTTGCCGGGACTCAACTTCGGCGGGGAGCTGTTTTTT. Amino acids: CASLPGLNFGGELFF.